These 20 T cell receptor beta chains were sequenced from one sample in a study of glioma-infiltrating T cells. Amplification of TCR alpha and beta CDR3 regions from RNA used iRepertoire nested multiplex PCR. A single record per CDR3 protein comes from TCRdb applying MiXCR to the multiplex PCR reads. The table has a few hundred thousand distinct CDR3 sequences, about two fifths seen once; the top ten hold 12%. Sequenced sample: glioma tissue, nonneoplastic brain tissue, or PBMCs (not recorded which). The receptors were sampled from a human donor with low-grade glioma or glioblastoma, undergoing nonglioma brain surgery, or in good health (not recorded which).

As for this clonotype: This may be a read error: a much more frequent sequence differs by one nucleotide. The chain links TRBV12-3 or TRBV12-4 to TRBJ1-3; unclear D gene. The CDR3 extends over 13 amino acids. The CDR3 reads CASSPRGGNSIYF. The CDR3 DNA reads TGTGCCAGCAGCCCTCGGGGAGGAAACAGCATATATTTT.

The genes are TRBV6-6 and TRBJ2-4; D ambiguous. Germline V gene data show CDR1 as MNHNY and CDR2 as SVGAGI (reference sequence). Trimming stripped 4 bases from V and 1 base from J, with 11 bases between. The CDR3 covers 15 residues. In nucleotides, the CDR3 is TGTGCCAGCAGTTCAGCCTCTGGCGCCAAAAACATTCAGTACTTC. Translated, it gives CASSSASGAKNIQYF.

In its sample, this clonotype was seen a few times. V gene TRBV29-1 combines with J gene TRBJ1-1; 7 bases are shared with TRBD1. V shed 4 bases and J 4 bases; nucleotides not matched to a gene: 6. The germline CDR1 and CDR2 sequences are SQVTM and ANQGSEA. This CDR3 is 13 amino acids long. The CDR3 nucleotides are TGCAGCGTTGCCAGAACAGGGGTCACTGAAGCTTTCTTT. Translated: CSVARTGVTEAFF.

Note on this clonotype: One base away lies a much larger clone, so this may be a sequencing read error. The V and J genes are TRBV20-1 and TRBJ2-3; D is possibly TRBD2 (5 bases). Trimming removed 1 base at V and 8 bases at J, with 16 bases between. CDR1 DFQATT and CDR2 SNEGSKA come from the germline V gene (reference sequence). CDR3 length equals 14 residues. This chain's CDR3 is CSARGRIRIVTQYF. The CDR3 nucleotides are TGCAGTGCTAGAGGGAGGATTAGAATAGTTACGCAGTATTTT.

This clonotype was observed a handful of times. The V gene is TRBV9, the J gene TRBJ1-4; D uncertain. From germline, CDR1 is SGDLS and CDR2 YYNGEE. This CDR3 has 15 residues. V dropped 0 bases and J dropped 2 bases, with 8 bases sitting between them. CDR3 sequence: CASSVDGFTNEKLFF. In nucleotides, the CDR3 is TGTGCCAGCAGCGTAGATGGGTTTACTAATGAAAAACTGTTTTTT. The full variable domain, its missing parts supplied by reference TRBV9 and TRBJ1-4, is DSGVTQTPKHLITATGQRVTLRCSPRSGDLSVYWYQQSLDQGLQFLIQYYNGEERAKGNILERFSAQQFPDLHSELNLSSLELGDSALYFCASSVDGFTNEKLFFGSGTQLSVL.

The chain has TRBV20-1 and TRBJ1-5; D might be TRBD1 (5 bases). Trimming shortened V by 3 bases and J by 8 bases, and 11 bases separated the two germline ends. Germline V gives CDR1 DFQATT, CDR2 SNEGSKA (reference sequence). This CDR3 is 12 amino acids long. The CDR3, as DNA: TGCAGTGCTAGTAGGGGTTTAAAGCCCCAGCATTTT. Translating gives CSASRGLKPQHF.

This clonotype was detected ten times or more. The V and J genes are TRBV4-2 and TRBJ2-1; 10 bases line up with TRBD2. J was trimmed by 2 bases and V by 1 base; bases with no gene match: 5. The germline V gene encodes CDR1 LGHNA and CDR2 YNFKEQ. CDR3 size: 17 residues. The CDR3 coding sequence is TGTGCCAGCAGCCAAGTCCCAGCGGGAGGGCCCTACAATGAGCAGTTCTTC. Amino acids: CASSQVPAGGPYNEQFF.

There are a few counts of this clonotype. The V gene is TRBV4-1, the J gene TRBJ2-3, with TRBD2 matching over 9 bases. The CDR3 spans 17 residues. Germline V gene data show CDR1 as MGHRA and CDR2 as YSYEKL. J was trimmed by 4 bases and V by 2 bases; bases with no gene match: 10. CDR3 protein: CASSQSASSGNSDTQYF. CDR3 in DNA: TGCGCCAGCAGCCAATCTGCATCTAGCGGGAATTCAGATACGCAGTATTTT.

Many counts were recorded for this clonotype. The rearrangement uses TRBV6-2 or TRBV6-3 and TRBJ2-3; 9 nucleotides agree with TRBD2. V lost 4 bases, J lost 0 bases, and 5 bases stayed unmatched. The CDR3 length is 16 residues. Per germline, CDR1 MNHEY and CDR2 SVGEGT. The CDR3 reads CASSSPSGASTDTQYF. In nucleotides, the CDR3 is TGTGCCAGCAGTTCTCCTAGCGGGGCTAGCACAGATACGCAGTATTTT.

This clonotype was observed a few times. V usage is TRBV2 and J usage is TRBJ2-6; D unclear. Germline V gives CDR1 SNHLY, CDR2 FYNNEI. The V end was cut by 3 bases, the J end by 0 bases, with 6 bases between. The CDR3 has 15 amino acids. The CDR3 DNA follows: TGTGCCAGCAGTGAGAAGAGCTCTGGGGCCAACGTCCTGACTTTC. Its protein product is CASSEKSSGANVLTF.

The chain employs TRBV20-1 and TRBJ1-2, with D unclear. CDR1 and CDR2 from the germline V gene are DFQATT and SNEGSKA (reference sequence). The CDR3 has 12 amino acids. V gave up 4 bases and J gave up 4 bases, with 10 bases separating them. DNA of the CDR3: TGCAGTGCTACCCGGAACAGCTATGGCTACACCTTC. Translation: CSATRNSYGYTF.

V and J are TRBV7-2 and TRBJ2-7, with D tentatively TRBD1 or TRBD2 (5 bases each). In germline, CDR1 is SGHTA, CDR2 FQGNSA. This CDR3 has 13 amino acids. V was trimmed by 5 bases and J by 7 bases, leaving 15 bases between them. CDR3 protein: CASSPTGPREQYF. The CDR3 DNA sequence: TGTGCCAGCAGCCCAACGGGACCAAGGGAGCAGTACTTC.

The chain couples TRBV28 to TRBJ1-4; TRBD1 aligns across 7 bases. V shed 4 bases and J 5 bases; nucleotides not matched to a gene: 4. This CDR3 comprises 14 residues. Germline CDR1 reads MDHEN; CDR2 reads SYDVKM. For the CDR3, the DNA is TGTGCCAGCAGTTCGACAGGGAGGAATGAAAAACTGTTTTTT. Its protein is CASSSTGRNEKLFF.

The chain couples TRBV6-1 to TRBJ1-2; no clear D. The ends were cut back, 0 bases at V and 7 bases at J, with 6 bases in the middle. CDR1 is MNHNS and CDR2 is SASEGT in the germline V gene. The CDR3 totals 12 residues. As DNA, the CDR3 is TGTGCCAGCAGTGAAGCGTCTTTTGGCTACACCTTC. This gives the protein CASSEASFGYTF.

This clonotype was counted many times. The chain is built from TRBV29-1 and TRBJ2-7; D may be TRBD1 or TRBD2 (5 bases each). CDR3 length equals 13 residues. V was cut by 1 base and J by 3 bases, with 10 bases left in between. The germline CDR1 and CDR2 sequences are SQVTM and ANQGSEA. CDR3 coding DNA: TGCAGCGTTGAAGGCAGGGAGTACTACGAGCAGTACTTC. It specifies CSVEGREYYEQYF.

At least ten counts were recorded for this clonotype. This rearrangement joins TRBV28 to TRBJ1-3, with D unresolved. Germline lookup yields CDR1 MDHEN and CDR2 SYDVKM. CDR3 length: 15 amino acids. The germline V and J ends were trimmed by 5 bases and 0 bases, with 11 bases remaining between them. CDR3 protein: CASSPSGYSGNTIYF. CDR3 DNA sequence: TGTGCCAGCAGTCCATCGGGGTACTCTGGAAACACCATATATTTT.

This clonotype was counted at least ten times. This chain joins TRBV28 and TRBJ2-3; D possibly corresponds to TRBD1 (6 bases). The ends were cut back, 1 base at V and 2 bases at J, with 10 bases in the middle. Germline V gives CDR1 MDHEN, CDR2 SYDVKM. This CDR3 has 15 amino acids. The CDR3 reads CASSLLDRNTDTQYF. The CDR3 region has the DNA TGTGCCAGCAGTTTATTGGACAGAAACACAGATACGCAGTATTTT. The full variable domain, rest sourced from reference TRBV28 and TRBJ2-3, is DVKVTQSSRYLVKRTGEKVFLECVQDMDHENMFWYRQDPGLGLRLIYFSYDVKMKEKGDIPEGYSVSREKKERFSLILESASTNQTSMYLCASSLLDRNTDTQYFGPGTRLTVL.

The chain recombines TRBV20-1 with TRBJ2-7; a possible D gene is TRBD2 (6 bases). This CDR3 spans 13 amino acids. V dropped 6 bases and J dropped 11 bases, with 23 bases sitting between them. Germline V gives CDR1 DFQATT, CDR2 SNEGSKA (reference sequence). CDR3 protein: CSAEALHHGGKYF. The DNA of the CDR3 is TGCAGTGCCGAGGCCCTTCACCATGGGGGGAAGTACTTC.

The genes are TRBV7-9 and TRBJ1-1; unclear D gene. The CDR3 consists of 16 residues. Germline V gene data show CDR1 as SEHNR and CDR2 as FQNEAQ (reference sequence). Trimming left V 1 base short and J 4 bases short, with 16 bases between. This CDR3 is CASSLGGIRSGTEAFF. The DNA of the CDR3 is TGTGCCAGCAGCTTAGGCGGGATTCGGTCGGGCACTGAAGCTTTCTTT.

The chain joins TRBV27 to TRBJ1-6; tentative D call: TRBD1 (5 bases). This CDR3 comprises 19 residues. Germline CDR1 MNHEY, CDR2 SMNVEV (reference sequence). Trimming cost V 7 bases and J 5 bases, with 27 bases left between them. The CDR3 loop is CASKSGAGRSLRNNSPLHF. CDR3 DNA sequence: TGTGCCAGCAAATCTGGGGCAGGGAGATCTCTGCGAAATAATTCACCCCTCCACTTT.